Presented here are 14 T cell receptor beta chains from one specimen sequenced in a study of shared clonotypes between healthy human individuals. Only in-frame clones appear in the TCRdb table, and some are missing; sequencing was by immunoSEQ multiplex PCR. The sample lists some 300,000 clones, about 70% occurring once. The sequenced material came from memory CD4+ T cells sorted from blood. The subset was: CD45RA-negative fraction. The receptors originated from a man aged 25-40 years in good health.

The V call is TRBV9, the J call TRBJ2-7, with D tentatively TRBD2 (6 bases). This CDR3 region has 14 residues. CDR1 is SGDLS, CDR2 YYNGEE, per germline. The ends were cut back, 0 bases at V and 3 bases at J, with 10 bases in the middle. The CDR3 nucleotides read TGTGCCAGCAGCGTAGCGGGAGCTGACTACGAGCAGTACTTC. Translated: CASSVAGADYEQYF.

This clone was detected a few times. As DNA, the CDR3 is TGTGCCAGCAGCTTGGTCTTGGCTAGCGGGCGGTTCTTC. It codes for CASSLVLASGRFF. This chain links TRBV5-5 with TRBJ2-1, with TRBD2 matching 8 bases. V lost 0 bases and J lost 15; bases outside the gene matches: 8. The CDR3 totals 13 residues. Germline V CDR1 and CDR2: SGHKS, YYEKEE (reference sequence). The full variable domain, rest sourced from reference TRBV5-5 and TRBJ2-1, is DAGVTQSPTHLIKTRGQQVTLRCSPISGHKSVSWYQQVLGQGPQFIFQYYEKEERGRGNFPDRFSARQFPNYSSELNVNALLLGDSALYLCASSLVLASGRFFGPGTRLTVL.

The chain recombines TRBV7-6 with TRBJ2-2, with 9 bases that match TRBD2. CDR3 length: 18 amino acids. V was pared by 4 bases and J by 3 bases, with 12 bases of the junction left unmatched. Germline CDR1 is SGHVS and CDR2 is FNYEAQ. For the CDR3, the DNA is TGTGCCAGCAGCTCTAGCGGGGCCGGGACGACATACACCGGGGAGCTGTTTTTT. It is translated as CASSSSGAGTTYTGELFF.

The chain has TRBV7-9 and TRBJ2-2; D is possibly TRBD2 (5 bases). The length of the CDR3 is 14 residues. Between the trimmed V and J ends, which lost 4 bases and 1 base, there was a span of 7 bases. The germline gives CDR1 SEHNR, CDR2 FQNEAQ (reference sequence). CDR3 coding DNA: TGTGCCAGCAGCTCTCGGGGGAACACCGGGGAGCTGTTTTTT. Translation: CASSSRGNTGELFF.

The V call is TRBV19, the J call TRBJ2-3; 10 nucleotides align to TRBD2. Trimming cost V 4 bases and J 6 bases; bases outside gene matches: 10. The CDR3 is 16 amino acids. Germline CDR1 reads LNHDA; CDR2 reads SQIVND (reference sequence). CDR3 nucleotides: TGTGCCAGTAGTACCTCCCTAGCGGGAGTGACGGATACGCAGTATTTT. Protein sequence: CASSTSLAGVTDTQYF.

The CDR3 here is CASTRRSSSYEQYF. CDR3 bases: TGTGCCAGCACACGCCGATCGAGCTCCTACGAGCAGTACTTC. The J gene is TRBJ2-7, the V gene TRBV5-6; no clear D. The germline V gene encodes CDR1 SGHDT and CDR2 YYEEEE. The CDR3 covers 14 residues. V was shortened by 6 bases and J by 0 bases, with 13 bases between the two germline ends.

The chain couples TRBV29-1 to TRBJ2-1; D unclear. In germline, CDR1 is SQVTM, CDR2 ANQGSEA. This CDR3 is 14 amino acids long. Trimming removed 1 base from V and 6 bases from J, with 13 bases in between. This chain's CDR3 is CSVEGYDNINEQFF. CDR3 sequence (DNA): TGCAGCGTTGAAGGTTACGACAATATCAATGAGCAGTTCTTC.

The chain combines TRBV9 with TRBJ2-5; TRBD1 matches 9 bases. The ends lost 3 bases at V and 5 bases at J; junction bases unmatched: 8. This CDR3 has 15 residues. Per the germline V gene, CDR1 is SGDLS and CDR2 is YYNGEE. The CDR3 here is CASSARGQGIETQYF. For the CDR3, the DNA is TGTGCCAGCAGCGCGAGAGGACAGGGGATCGAGACCCAGTACTTC.

The chain carries TRBV4-3 and TRBJ2-5, with a weak D call TRBD1 (5 bases). CDR3 length: 16 residues. With 4 bases removed from V and 9 bases from J, the gap between germline ends came to 24 bases. The V gene's germline CDR1 is LGHNA and CDR2 YSLEER. CDR3 sequence: CASSPDPSQGLHSQYF. Here the CDR3 DNA reads TGCGCCAGCAGCCCGGATCCGTCCCAGGGTCTGCACTCCCAGTACTTC.

In its sample, this clone was seen a few times. This sequence joins TRBV11-3 and TRBJ2-3; D is possibly TRBD2 (5 bases). In germline, CDR1 is SGHNT, CDR2 YENEEA. Trimming took off 0 bases at V and 7 bases at J, with 11 bases between the two ends. The CDR3 has 14 residues. CDR3 region: CASSLDTRGNTQYF. CDR3 bases: TGTGCCAGCAGCTTAGACACAAGAGGGAATACGCAGTATTTT.

This clone appeared a few times. CDR3: CASSRQGSVVGETQYF. The CDR3 DNA is TGTGCCAGCAGCCGACAGGGAAGTGTGGTTGGAGAGACCCAGTACTTC. This rearrangement joins TRBV7-8 to TRBJ2-5; 7 bases match TRBD1. CDR1 and CDR2 from the germline V gene are SGHVS and FQNEAQ. The CDR3 has 16 residues. V was pared by 5 bases and J by 4 bases, with 13 bases of the junction left unmatched.

In DNA, the CDR3 is TGCAGCGTGCGTGGGACAGGGGAAGGCTACACCTTC. Its translation is CSVRGTGEGYTF. The J gene is TRBJ1-2, the V gene TRBV29-1, with 10 bases aligning to TRBD1. The germline CDR1 and CDR2 sequences are SQVTM and ANQGSEA. The CDR3 spans 12 residues. V dropped 6 bases and J dropped 8; count of bases not matched to a gene: 6.

This chain links TRBV5-8 with TRBJ1-5; TRBD1 agrees at 9 bases. Trimming cost V 3 bases and J 7 bases; bases outside gene matches: 8. CDR1 SGHTS and CDR2 YDEGEE come from the germline V gene. This CDR3 spans 15 amino acids. The CDR3 reads CASSSGQGGEQPQHF. DNA for the CDR3: TGTGCCAGCAGCTCGGGACAGGGAGGAGAGCAGCCCCAGCATTTT. The variable domain in full, completed from reference TRBV5-8 and TRBJ1-5, reads EAGVTQSPTHLIKTRGQQATLRCSPISGHTSVYWYQQALGLGLQFLLWYDEGEERNRGNFPPRFSGRQFPNYSSELNVNALELEDSALYLCASSSGQGGEQPQHFGDGTRLSIL.

This rearrangement joins TRBV5-1 to TRBJ2-3; D uncertain. CDR1 and CDR2 (germline): SGHRS, YFSETQ. V lost 4 bases, J lost 5 bases, and 11 bases lay in between. CDR3 length equals 13 residues. In nucleotides, the CDR3 is TGCGCCAGCAGCCGGAAGCCGGGAGATACGCAGTATTTT. As protein: CASSRKPGDTQYF.